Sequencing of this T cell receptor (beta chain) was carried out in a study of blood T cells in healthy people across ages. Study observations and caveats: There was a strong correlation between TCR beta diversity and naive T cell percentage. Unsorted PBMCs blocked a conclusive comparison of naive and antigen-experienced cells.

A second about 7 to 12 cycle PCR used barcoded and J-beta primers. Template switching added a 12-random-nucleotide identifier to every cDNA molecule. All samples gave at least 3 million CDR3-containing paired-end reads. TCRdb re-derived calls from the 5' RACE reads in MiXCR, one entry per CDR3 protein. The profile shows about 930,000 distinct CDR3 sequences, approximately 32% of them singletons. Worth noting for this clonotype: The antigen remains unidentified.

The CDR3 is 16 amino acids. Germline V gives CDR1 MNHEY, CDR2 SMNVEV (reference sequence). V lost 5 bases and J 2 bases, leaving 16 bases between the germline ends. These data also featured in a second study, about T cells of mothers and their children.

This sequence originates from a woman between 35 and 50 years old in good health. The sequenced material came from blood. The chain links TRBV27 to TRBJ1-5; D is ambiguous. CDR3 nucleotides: TGTGCCAGCAGTCCCACCATCCCGGCTGGCAATCAGCCCCAGCATTTT. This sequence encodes CASSPTIPAGNQPQHF.